These T cell receptor beta chains were read from a single sample in a study of shared clonotypes between healthy human individuals. TCRdb keeps only in-frame clones here, not all; method: immunoSEQ multiplex PCR. The sample consists of around 2.3 million clones, almost 96% of them appearing once. The sequencing input was naive CD4+ T cells sorted from blood. The receptors here all came from a man aged 18 to 35 in good health. Each CDR3 is given with its conserved first and last residue. D genes are given only for firm matches. Size values are once, few and many counts, or a class for expanded clones, and some rows have none.

D gene,clone size,J gene,V gene,CDR3 DNA,CDR3 protein
TRBD1,NA,TRBJ2-2,TRBV11-2,TGTGCCAGCAGCTTAGTCCGCACCGGGACAGGGGGAACCGGGGAGCTGTTTTTT,CASSLVRTGTGGTGELFF
TRBD1,NA,TRBJ1-4,TRBV7-9,TGTGCCAGCAGCGCGACAGGGGCCAATTTAAAACTGTTTTTT,CASSATGANLKLFF
NA,NA,TRBJ1-2,TRBV19,TGTGCCAGTAGTCTCGGGCACTATGGCTACACCTTC,CASSLGHYGYTF
NA,NA,TRBJ2-2,TRBV28,TGTGCCACGCAAGGGATGAACACCGGGGAGCTGTTTTTT,CATQGMNTGELFF
TRBD2,NA,TRBJ2-7,TRBV4-3,TGCGCCAGCAGCCAGGAAGCGACTAGCGGGTTGGACGAGCAGTACTTC,CASSQEATSGLDEQYF
NA,NA,TRBJ2-2,TRBV7-9,TGTGCCAGCAGCTTACGGCCGGACGGAAACACCGGGGAGCTGTTTTTT,CASSLRPDGNTGELFF
TRBD1,NA,TRBJ1-1,TRBV28,TGTGCCAGCAGTTTCCCGCAGGGACAGGGAGGCACTGAAGCTTTCTTT,CASSFPQGQGGTEAFF
NA,NA,TRBJ1-2,TRBV25-1,TGTGCCAGCAGTGGAGGGCAGATCTATGGCTACACCTTC,CASSGGQIYGYTF
NA,NA,TRBJ1-6,TRBV18,TGTGCCAGCTCACAAGTGGGACCGTCAAATTCACCCCTCCACTTT,CASSQVGPSNSPLHF
TRBD1,NA,TRBJ1-2,TRBV14,TGTGCCAGCAGCCACGCCGGGACAGTTTATGGCTACACCTTC,CASSHAGTVYGYTF
TRBD1,NA,TRBJ1-5,TRBV6-5,TGTGCCAGCAGAGATCACAGGGGAAGCAATCAGCCCCAGCATTTT,CASRDHRGSNQPQHF
NA,NA,TRBJ2-7,TRBV11-1,TGTGCCAGCAGCTTGTGGTCGGACCAAACTTACGAGCAGTACTTC,CASSLWSDQTYEQYF
TRBD1,NA,TRBJ1-2,TRBV29-1,TGCAGCGTCGGGCAGGGGGAAGTTAACTATGGCTACACCTTC,CSVGQGEVNYGYTF
NA,once,TRBJ2-3,TRBV18,TGTGCCAGCTCCCCCAGGGTGGGCACAGATACGCAGTATTTT,CASSPRVGTDTQYF
NA,once,TRBJ2-2,TRBV2,TGTGCCAGCAGTGACTCAGGCTTTAGGGCCGGGGAGCTGTTTTTT,CASSDSGFRAGELFF
TRBD1,NA,TRBJ1-2,TRBV7-2,TGTGCCAGCAGCTTAGGGTCAGGGGGGTATGGCTACACCTTC,CASSLGSGGYGYTF
TRBD2,once,TRBJ2-4,TRBV30,TGTGCCTGGAGTGGTACTAGCGGATTGGGTAACATTCAGTACTTC,CAWSGTSGLGNIQYF
NA,NA,TRBJ2-1,TRBV11-3,TGTGCCAGCAGCCCCTCTCCAAATGAGCAGTTCTTC,CASSPSPNEQFF
NA,few,TRBJ1-5,TRBV28,TGTGCCAGCAGTTTGGAGGGGAAAGACAATCAGCCCCAGCATTTT,CASSLEGKDNQPQHF
NA,NA,TRBJ2-2,TRBV5-4,TGTGCCAGCAGCTTGGCCCCTGGCAACACCGGGGAGCTGTTTTTT,CASSLAPGNTGELFF
NA,NA,TRBJ1-5,TRBV5-8,TGTGCCAGCAGCTTAGATCGGAATCAGCCCCAGCATTTT,CASSLDRNQPQHF
NA,NA,TRBJ1-3,TRBV6-6,TGTGCCAGCAGTGACCGCCCTTGGGGCACCATATATTTT,CASSDRPWGTIYF
NA,NA,TRBJ2-7,TRBV29-1,TGCAGCGTTCCCGGGACAATTAACTACGAGCAGTACTTC,CSVPGTINYEQYF
TRBD2,NA,TRBJ2-7,TRBV5-1,TGCGCCAGCAGCTTGTCGGGGGGATCCTACGAGCAGTACTTC,CASSLSGGSYEQYF
NA,NA,TRBJ2-7,TRBV18,TGTGCCAGCTCACCACTTTCTGGGGGTCACGAGCAGTACTTC,CASSPLSGGHEQYF
NA,NA,TRBJ1-6,TRBV7-9,TGTGCCAGCAGCTCGGGCCCTACCCGCAATTCACCCCTCCACTTT,CASSSGPTRNSPLHF